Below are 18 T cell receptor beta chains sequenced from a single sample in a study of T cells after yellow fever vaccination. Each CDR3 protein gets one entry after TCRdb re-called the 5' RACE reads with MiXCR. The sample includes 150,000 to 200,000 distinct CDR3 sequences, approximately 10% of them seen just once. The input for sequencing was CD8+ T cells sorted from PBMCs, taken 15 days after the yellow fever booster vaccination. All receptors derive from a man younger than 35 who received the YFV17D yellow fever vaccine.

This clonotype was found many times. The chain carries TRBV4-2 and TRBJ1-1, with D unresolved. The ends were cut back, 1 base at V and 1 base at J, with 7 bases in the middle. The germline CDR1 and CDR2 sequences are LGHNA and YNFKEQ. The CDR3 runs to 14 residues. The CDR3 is CASSQVGTNTEAFF. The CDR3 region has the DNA TGTGCCAGCAGCCAAGTAGGCACGAACACTGAAGCTTTCTTT.

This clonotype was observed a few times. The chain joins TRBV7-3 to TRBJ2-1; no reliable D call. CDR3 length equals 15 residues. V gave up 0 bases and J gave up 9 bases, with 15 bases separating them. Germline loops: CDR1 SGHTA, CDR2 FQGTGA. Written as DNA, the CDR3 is TGTGCCAGCAGCTTAACGCTGGCTAGAGGTGCTGAGCAGTTCTTC. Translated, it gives CASSLTLARGAEQFF.

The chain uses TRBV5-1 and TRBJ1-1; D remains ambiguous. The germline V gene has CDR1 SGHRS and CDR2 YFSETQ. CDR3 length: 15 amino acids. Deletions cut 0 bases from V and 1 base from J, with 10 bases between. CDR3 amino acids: CASSLGAGRNTEAFF. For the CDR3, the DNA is TGCGCCAGCAGCTTGGGGGCCGGCAGGAACACTGAAGCTTTCTTT. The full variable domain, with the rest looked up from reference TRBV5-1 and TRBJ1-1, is KAGVTQTPRYLIKTRGQQVTLSCSPISGHRSVSWYQQTPGQGLQFLFEYFSETQRNKGNFPGRFSGRQFSNSRSEMNVSTLELGDSALYLCASSLGAGRNTEAFFGQGTRLTVV.

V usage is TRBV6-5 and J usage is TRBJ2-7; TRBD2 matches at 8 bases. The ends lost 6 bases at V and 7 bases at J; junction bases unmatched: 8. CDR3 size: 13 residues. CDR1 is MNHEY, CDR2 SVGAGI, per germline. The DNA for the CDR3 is TGTGCCAGCAGGCCCGGGGGGGCGGGGGAGCAGTACGTC. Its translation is CASRPGGAGEQYV.

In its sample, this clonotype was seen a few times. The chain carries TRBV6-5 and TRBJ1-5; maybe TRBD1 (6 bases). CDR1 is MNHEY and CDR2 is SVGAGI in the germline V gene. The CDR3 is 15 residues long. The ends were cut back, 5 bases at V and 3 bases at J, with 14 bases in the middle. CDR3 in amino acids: CASSKQGALNQPQHF. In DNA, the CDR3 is TGTGCCAGCAGTAAACAGGGAGCCCTCAATCAGCCCCAGCATTTT.

CDR3 sequence: CASGRIGLEKLFF. Written as DNA, the CDR3 is TGTGCCAGCGGAAGGATTGGGCTAGAAAAACTGTTTTTT. The chain is built from TRBV6-1 and TRBJ1-4; D is unclear. Trimming removed 8 bases at V and 8 bases at J, with 15 bases between. Germline values: CDR1 MNHNS, CDR2 SASEGT. The CDR3 length is 13 residues.

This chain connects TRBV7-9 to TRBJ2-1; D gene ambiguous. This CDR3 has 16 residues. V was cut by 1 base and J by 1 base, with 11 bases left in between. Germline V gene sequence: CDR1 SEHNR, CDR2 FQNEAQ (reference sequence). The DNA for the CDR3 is TGTGCCAGCAGCTTAGTAGGCCTGACTTCCTACAATGAGCAGTTCTTC. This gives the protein CASSLVGLTSYNEQFF.

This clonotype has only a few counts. For the CDR3, the DNA is TGCAGTGCTAGAGACCCTAGGGGGGGAGGTTCCTACAATGAGCAGTTCTTC. Translation: CSARDPRGGGSYNEQFF. The V and J genes are TRBV20-1 and TRBJ2-1; D is possibly TRBD2 (7 bases). Trimming removed 0 bases from V and 1 base from J, with 16 bases in between. Germline CDR1 reads DFQATT; CDR2 reads SNEGSKA (reference sequence). The length of the CDR3 is 17 residues.

The CDR3, as DNA: TGTGCCAGCAGCTTGTGGGAGAAGGGACCAGATACGCAGTATTTT. Its translation is CASSLWEKGPDTQYF. The rearrangement links TRBV5-4 to TRBJ2-3; D possibly uses TRBD1 or TRBD2 (5 bases each). The V and J ends lost 1 base and 4 bases respectively, with 13 bases between them. The CDR3 loop spans 15 amino acids. Germline CDR1 SGHNT, CDR2 YYREEE (reference sequence).

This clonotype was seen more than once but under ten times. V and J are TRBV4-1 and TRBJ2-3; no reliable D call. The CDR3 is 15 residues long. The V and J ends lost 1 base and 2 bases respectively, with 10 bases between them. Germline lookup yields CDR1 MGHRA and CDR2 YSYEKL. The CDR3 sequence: CASSQGLTYTDTQYF. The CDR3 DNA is TGCGCCAGCAGCCAAGGGTTGACTTACACAGATACGCAGTATTTT.

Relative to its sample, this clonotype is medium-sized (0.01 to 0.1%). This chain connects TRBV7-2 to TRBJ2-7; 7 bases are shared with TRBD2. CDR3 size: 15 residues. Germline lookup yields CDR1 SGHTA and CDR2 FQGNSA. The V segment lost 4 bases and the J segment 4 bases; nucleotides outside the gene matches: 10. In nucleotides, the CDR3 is TGTGCCAGCAGCTACGAGGGCGGGGGAAATTACGAGCAGTACTTC. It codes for CASSYEGGGNYEQYF.

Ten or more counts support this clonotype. CDR3 nucleotide sequence: TGCAGTGCGTATGGATTAAGCTCTGGAAACACCATATATTTT. Its protein is CSAYGLSSGNTIYF. The J gene is TRBJ1-3, the V gene TRBV20-1; D gene uncertain. This CDR3 has 14 residues. Germline values: CDR1 DFQATT, CDR2 SNEGSKA (reference sequence). The ends were cut back, 6 bases at V and 0 bases at J, with 12 bases in the middle.

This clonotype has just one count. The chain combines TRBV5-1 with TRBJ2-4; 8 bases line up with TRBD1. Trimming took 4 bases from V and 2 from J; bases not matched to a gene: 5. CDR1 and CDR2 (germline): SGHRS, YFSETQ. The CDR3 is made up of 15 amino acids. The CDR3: CASSSGQGTKNIQYF. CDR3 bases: TGCGCCAGCAGCAGTGGACAGGGCACCAAAAACATTCAGTACTTC.

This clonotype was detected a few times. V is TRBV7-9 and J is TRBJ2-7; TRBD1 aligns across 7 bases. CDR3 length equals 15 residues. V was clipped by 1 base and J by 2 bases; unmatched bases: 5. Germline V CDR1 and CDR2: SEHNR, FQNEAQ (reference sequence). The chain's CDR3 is CASSLGDSFPYEQYF. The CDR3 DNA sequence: TGTGCCAGCAGCTTAGGGGACAGCTTTCCCTACGAGCAGTACTTC.

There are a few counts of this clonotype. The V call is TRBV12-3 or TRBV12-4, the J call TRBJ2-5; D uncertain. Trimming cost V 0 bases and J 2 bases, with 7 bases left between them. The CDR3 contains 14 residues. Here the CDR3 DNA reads TGTGCCAGCAGTTTAGCTGGGAAGCAAGAGACCCAGTACTTC. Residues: CASSLAGKQETQYF.

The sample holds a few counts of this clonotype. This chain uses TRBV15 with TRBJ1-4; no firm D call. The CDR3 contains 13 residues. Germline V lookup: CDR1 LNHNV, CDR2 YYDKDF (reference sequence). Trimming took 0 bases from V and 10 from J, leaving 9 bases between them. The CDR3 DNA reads TGTGCCACCAGCAGAGACATTTATGGAAAACTGTTTTTT. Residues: CATSRDIYGKLFF.

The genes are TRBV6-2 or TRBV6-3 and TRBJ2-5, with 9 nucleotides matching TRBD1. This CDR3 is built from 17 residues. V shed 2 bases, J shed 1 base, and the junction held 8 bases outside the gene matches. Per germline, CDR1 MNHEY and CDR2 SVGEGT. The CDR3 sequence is CASSYDGTGWPQETQYF. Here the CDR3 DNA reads TGTGCCAGCAGTTACGACGGGACAGGGTGGCCCCAAGAGACCCAGTACTTC.

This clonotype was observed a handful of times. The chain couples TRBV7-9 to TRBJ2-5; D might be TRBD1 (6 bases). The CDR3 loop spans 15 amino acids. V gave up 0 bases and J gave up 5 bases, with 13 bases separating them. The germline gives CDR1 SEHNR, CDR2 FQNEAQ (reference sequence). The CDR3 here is CASSLAGSQGETQYF. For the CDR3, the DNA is TGTGCCAGCAGCTTAGCGGGGTCCCAGGGGGAGACCCAGTACTTC.